This TCR beta chain comes out of a study of OX40 agonist ivuxolimab in advanced cancers. Clones were sequenced by immunoSEQ multiplex PCR, and TCRdb holds only the in-frame ones, with some missing. The profile shows tens of thousands of clones, about 89% of them singletons. CDR3 size: 15 residues. Deletions cut 1 base from V and 3 bases from J, with 9 bases between. Germline V lookup: CDR1 LNHDA, CDR2 SQIVND (reference sequence). The source of this sequence is an adult with an advanced solid tumor such as melanoma, head and neck, liver or kidney cancer. The J gene is TRBJ2-2, the V gene TRBV19; D is uncertain. Sequencing used CD4+ or CD8+ T cells sorted from blood, obtained in a trial of the OX40 agonist ivuxolimab. The chain's CDR3 is CASSIGGIDTGELFF. The DNA of the CDR3 is TGTGCCAGTAGTATAGGGGGTATTGACACCGGGGAGCTGTTTTTT.